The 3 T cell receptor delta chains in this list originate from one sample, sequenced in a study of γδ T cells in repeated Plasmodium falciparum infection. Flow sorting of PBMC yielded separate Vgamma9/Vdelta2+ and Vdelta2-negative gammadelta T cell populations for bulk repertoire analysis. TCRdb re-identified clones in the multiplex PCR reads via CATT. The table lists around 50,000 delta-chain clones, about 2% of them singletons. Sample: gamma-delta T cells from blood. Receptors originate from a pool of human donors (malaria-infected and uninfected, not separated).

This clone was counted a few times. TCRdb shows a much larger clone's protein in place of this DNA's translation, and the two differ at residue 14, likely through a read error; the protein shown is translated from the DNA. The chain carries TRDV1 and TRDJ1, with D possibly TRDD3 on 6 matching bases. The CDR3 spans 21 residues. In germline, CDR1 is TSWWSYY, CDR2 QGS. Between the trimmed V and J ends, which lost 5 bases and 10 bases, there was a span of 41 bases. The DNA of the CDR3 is TGTGCTCTTGGGAGGTTTCTCTTAGGGCTGGGGATGCCCTATCAGCATATCGGACTCATCTTT. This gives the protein CALGRFLLGLGMPYQHIGLIF.

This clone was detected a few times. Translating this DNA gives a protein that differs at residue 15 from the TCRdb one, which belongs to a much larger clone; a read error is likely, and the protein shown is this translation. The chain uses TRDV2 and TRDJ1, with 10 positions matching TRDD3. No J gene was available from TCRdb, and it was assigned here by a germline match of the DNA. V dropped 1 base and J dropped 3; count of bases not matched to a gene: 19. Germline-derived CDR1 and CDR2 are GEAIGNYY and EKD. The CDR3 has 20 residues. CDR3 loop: CACDTHPRMLGDRYPDKLIF. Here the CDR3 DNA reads TGTGCCTGTGACACGCATCCCCGAATGCTGGGGGATAGGTACCCCGATAAACTCATCTTT.

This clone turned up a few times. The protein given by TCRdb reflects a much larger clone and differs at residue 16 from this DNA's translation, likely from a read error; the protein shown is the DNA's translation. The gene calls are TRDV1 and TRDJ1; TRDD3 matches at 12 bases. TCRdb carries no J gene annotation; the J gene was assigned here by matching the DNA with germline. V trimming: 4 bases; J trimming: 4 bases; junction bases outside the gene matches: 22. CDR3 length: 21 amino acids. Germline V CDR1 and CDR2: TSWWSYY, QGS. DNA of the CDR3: TGTGCTCTTGGGGTCCCACGGGCCTTCTTTTATTACTGGGGGATACTCGATAAACTCATCTTT. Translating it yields CALGVPRAFFYYWGILDKLIF.